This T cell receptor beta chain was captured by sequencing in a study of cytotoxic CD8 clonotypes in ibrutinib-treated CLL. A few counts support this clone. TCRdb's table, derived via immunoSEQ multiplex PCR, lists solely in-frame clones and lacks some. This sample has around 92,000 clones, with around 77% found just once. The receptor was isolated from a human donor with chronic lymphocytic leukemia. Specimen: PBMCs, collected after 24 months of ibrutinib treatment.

The CDR3 loop reads CASSYSRPGSGNTIYF. CDR3 DNA: TGTGCCAGCAGTTACTCCCGACCTGGCTCTGGAAACACCATATATTTT. V usage is TRBV6-5 and J usage is TRBJ1-3; D is uncertain. V lost 0 bases, J lost 0 bases, and 9 bases lay in between. Per the germline V gene, CDR1 is MNHEY and CDR2 is SVGAGI. The CDR3 length is 16 residues.